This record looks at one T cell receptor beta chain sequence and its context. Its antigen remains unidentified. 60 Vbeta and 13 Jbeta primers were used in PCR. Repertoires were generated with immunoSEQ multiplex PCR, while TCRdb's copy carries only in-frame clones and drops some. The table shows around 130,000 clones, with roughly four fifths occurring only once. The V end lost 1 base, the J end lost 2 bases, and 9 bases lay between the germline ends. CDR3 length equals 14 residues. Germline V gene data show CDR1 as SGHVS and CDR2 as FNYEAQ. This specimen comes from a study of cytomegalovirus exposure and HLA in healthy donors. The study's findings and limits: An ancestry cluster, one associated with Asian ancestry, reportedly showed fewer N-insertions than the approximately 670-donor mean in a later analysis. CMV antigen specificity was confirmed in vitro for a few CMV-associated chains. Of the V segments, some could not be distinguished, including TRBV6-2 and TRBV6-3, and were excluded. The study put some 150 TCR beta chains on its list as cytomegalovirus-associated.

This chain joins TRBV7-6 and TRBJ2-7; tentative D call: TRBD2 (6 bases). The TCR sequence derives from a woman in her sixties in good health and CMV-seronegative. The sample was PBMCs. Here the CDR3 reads CASSLGWGAYEQYF. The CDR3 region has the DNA TGTGCCAGCAGCTTAGGGTGGGGGGCCTACGAGCAGTACTTC.